The next 20 T cell receptor beta chains were all read from a single sample in a study of blood T cell repertoires in COVID-19. Assay used: immunoSEQ multiplex PCR; TCRdb lists only in-frame clones, some missing. The top ten clones hold 2.5% to 3.5% of a sample with 190,000 or so clones, around 90% of them seen once. The sequencing sample was made of peripheral blood. The receptors shown here come from a man in his forties with active or convalescent COVID-19.

This clone was recorded only once. CDR3 nucleotide sequence: TGTGCCAGCAGCTTAAAGGCGTTTGGTGGGACAGGGTTTGGAAACACCATATATTTT. Residues: CASSLKAFGGTGFGNTIYF. The chain is built from TRBV7-2 and TRBJ1-3, with 9 bases identical to TRBD1. The CDR3 totals 19 residues. Looked up from germline, CDR1 is SGHTA and CDR2 is FQGNSA. V dropped 2 bases and J dropped 3; count of bases not matched to a gene: 14.

This chain connects TRBV5-1 to TRBJ1-6; D perhaps matches TRBD1 (5 bases). Trimming left V 4 bases short and J 7 bases short, with 15 bases between. Germline CDR1 reads SGHRS; CDR2 reads YFSETQ. This CDR3 contains 15 residues. CDR3 nucleotide sequence: TGCGCCAGCAGCCCAACCGGGACTGGCAATTCACCCCTCCACTTT. Its translation: CASSPTGTGNSPLHF.

V and J are TRBV12-3 or TRBV12-4 and TRBJ1-1; TRBD1 might be the D (5 bases). CDR3 length: 11 residues. V shed 5 bases and J shed 11 bases, with 12 bases lying between them. The CDR3 DNA is TGTGCCAGCAGTGCAACAGGAGGGGCTTTCTTT. Amino acid sequence: CASSATGGAFF.

CDR3 sequence (DNA): TGTGCCAGCAGCTTAGGTACAATGAACACCGGGGAGCTGTTTTTT. Protein: CASSLGTMNTGELFF. The chain carries TRBV11-2 and TRBJ2-2; no clear D gene. CDR3 length: 15 residues. With 1 base removed from V and 1 base from J, the gap between germline ends came to 7 bases. Germline CDR1 reads SGHAT; CDR2 reads FQNNGV.

The chain combines TRBV7-9 with TRBJ1-1; possible D gene TRBD1, 5 bases. Germline V gives CDR1 SEHNR, CDR2 FQNEAQ (reference sequence). Trimming removed 7 bases at V and 5 bases at J, with 14 bases between. There are 13 residues in the CDR3. CDR3 loop: CASNTGRGTEAFF. The CDR3 region has the DNA TGTGCCAGCAACACCGGTCGGGGGACTGAAGCTTTCTTT.

The CDR3 is CAAPGQVTYEQYF. CDR3 bases: TGTGCCGCTCCGGGACAGGTCACCTACGAGCAGTACTTC. This chain links TRBV7-3 with TRBJ2-7, with TRBD1 identical over 8 bases. J gave up 2 bases and V 11 bases, and 8 bases lay outside the gene matches. The CDR3 totals 13 residues. Germline CDR1 reads SGHTA; CDR2 reads FQGTGA.

The V gene is TRBV4-1, the J gene TRBJ2-2, with 8 bases that match TRBD2. After removal of 0 bases from V and 3 bases from J, the junction contained 3 bases not matched to a gene. The CDR3 runs 16 residues. The germline gives CDR1 MGHRA, CDR2 YSYEKL. The DNA of the CDR3 is TGCGCCAGCAGCCAAGATATAGCGGGGTACACCGGGGAGCTGTTTTTT. Translation: CASSQDIAGYTGELFF.

Remarks on this clone: Because the CDR3 is missing its conserved closing phenylalanine or tryptophan, this is likely a read error. The limits of the CDR3 on the DNA are not certain, so only TCRdb's listed CDR3 is given. The V call is TRBV6-1, the J call TRBJ1-1; TRBD1 is the table's D call and was not checked against the DNA. The germline V gene encodes CDR1 MNHNS and CDR2 SASEGT. The CDR3 numbers 12 amino acids, ends counted. The CDR3 protein is CASSDMGQVFPL.

The chain carries TRBV19 and TRBJ1-2, with 8 positions matching TRBD1. Germline values: CDR1 LNHDA, CDR2 SQIVND (reference sequence). The CDR3 spans 13 residues. J gave up 7 bases and V 5 bases, and 6 bases lay outside the gene matches. The CDR3 is CASSSTGEGGYTF. The CDR3 DNA is TGTGCCAGTAGTTCGACAGGGGAAGGTGGCTACACCTTC.

The chain links TRBV11-3 to TRBJ1-6; D is undetermined. The V gene lost 1 base and the J gene lost 5 bases, with 9 bases spanning the gap. The CDR3 is 15 amino acids. From germline, CDR1 is SGHNT and CDR2 YENEEA. The CDR3 bases are TGTGCCAGCAGCTTAGCCCCAGGCAATAATTCACCCCTCCACTTT. As protein: CASSLAPGNNSPLHF.

This chain uses TRBV9 with TRBJ1-5; possibly TRBD1 for D (6 bases). This CDR3 is 15 amino acids long. V gave up 3 bases and J gave up 2 bases, with 12 bases separating them. The V gene's germline CDR1 is SGDLS and CDR2 YYNGEE. The CDR3 DNA follows: TGTGCCAGCAGCGCCAGGGCAGGGGGCAATCAGCCCCAGCATTTT. This codes for CASSARAGGNQPQHF.

The table lists this clone with a count of one. The rearrangement joins TRBV5-1 to TRBJ2-1, with 9 bases that match TRBD1. Germline V gene data show CDR1 as SGHRS and CDR2 as YFSETQ. J gave up 6 bases and V 2 bases, and 9 bases lay outside the gene matches. This CDR3 contains 16 residues. CDR3 bases: TGCGCCAGCAGCTTTGGATGGGACAGGGCCAGCAATGAGCAGTTCTTC. Translating gives CASSFGWDRASNEQFF. Supplemented by reference TRBV5-1 and TRBJ2-1, the full variable domain reads KAGVTQTPRYLIKTRGQQVTLSCSPISGHRSVSWYQQTPGQGLQFLFEYFSETQRNKGNFPGRFSGRQFSNSRSEMNVSTLELGDSALYLCASSFGWDRASNEQFFGPGTRLTVL.

This clone appeared a few times. The rearrangement joins TRBV9 to TRBJ1-2; D is ambiguous. The CDR3 sequence is 13 residues long. Trimming cost V 0 bases and J 5 bases, with 8 bases left between them. Germline lookup yields CDR1 SGDLS and CDR2 YYNGEE. The CDR3 nucleotides are TGTGCCAGCAGCGTAGGCAGAGGGTATGGCTACACCTTC. Residues: CASSVGRGYGYTF.

V and J are TRBV5-6 and TRBJ1-4, with D possibly being TRBD1 (6 bases). This CDR3 spans 15 amino acids. Germline V lookup: CDR1 SGHDT, CDR2 YYEEEE. Between the trimmed V and J ends, which lost 4 bases and 5 bases, there was a span of 15 bases. CDR3 bases: TGTGCCAGCAGCATAACCGACAGGCGGAATGAAAAACTGTTTTTT. This codes for CASSITDRRNEKLFF.

The J gene is TRBJ2-3, the V gene TRBV20-1, with D unclear. V dropped 3 bases and J dropped 4 bases, with 5 bases sitting between them. The CDR3 is 11 amino acids. Germline V gene data show CDR1 as DFQATT and CDR2 as SNEGSKA (reference sequence). The CDR3 protein is CSASNSDTQYF. The CDR3 nucleotides read TGCAGTGCTAGTAACTCAGATACGCAGTATTTT.

The chain recombines TRBV12-3 or TRBV12-4 with TRBJ2-5; perhaps TRBD2 as D (6 bases). V gave up 8 bases and J gave up 5 bases, with 12 bases separating them. The CDR3 length is 12 residues. This CDR3 is CASQGLGETQYF. CDR3 nucleotide sequence: TGTGCCAGCCAGGGACTTGGGGAGACCCAGTACTTC.

The gene calls are TRBV2 and TRBJ1-1; D remains unclear. CDR1 is SNHLY and CDR2 is FYNNEI in the germline V gene. Trimming cost V 6 bases and J 5 bases, with 13 bases left between them. This CDR3 spans 13 amino acids. The DNA for the CDR3 is TGTGCCAGCAGCGACACTGGGTGGACTGAAGCTTTCTTT. Translated: CASSDTGWTEAFF.

The chain employs TRBV7-8 and TRBJ1-1; 8 bases are shared with TRBD1. Germline lookup yields CDR1 SGHVS and CDR2 FQNEAQ. This CDR3 has 14 amino acids. With 1 base clipped from V and 5 bases from J, the junction kept 3 bases outside the gene matches. CDR3 nucleotides: TGTGCCAGCAGCTTAGAACAGGGGGATACTGAAGCTTTCTTT. Protein: CASSLEQGDTEAFF.

The V gene is TRBV2, the J gene TRBJ2-5, with a possible D match to TRBD2 (5 bases). Trimming shortened V by 7 bases and J by 5 bases, and 8 bases separated the two germline ends. Germline values: CDR1 SNHLY, CDR2 FYNNEI. This CDR3 contains 11 residues. CDR3 DNA sequence: TGTGCCAGCAAAGGCGGGGAGACCCAGTACTTC. Translation gives CASKGGETQYF.

This clone was observed a few times. The rearrangement uses TRBV4-2 and TRBJ1-1; no reliable D call. The germline V gene encodes CDR1 LGHNA and CDR2 YNFKEQ. This CDR3 has 13 residues. V dropped 4 bases and J dropped 5 bases, with 11 bases sitting between them. The CDR3 loop reads CASSPEMRTEAFF. The CDR3 nucleotides read TGTGCCAGCAGCCCAGAAATGCGAACTGAAGCTTTCTTT.